The 5 T cell receptor beta chains listed next were all sequenced from one sample in a study of cytomegalovirus exposure and HLA in healthy donors (dated 2017 in TCRdb). Preparation of the library involved the immunoSEQ multiplex PCR assay. For the multiplex PCR, a mixture combining 60 forward primers for TCR Vbeta segments and 13 reverse primers for TCR Jbeta segments was used. Entries here come from immuneACCESS through TCRdb and include only in-frame sequences with V and J called. Some clones fail to appear in such tables; in the studies checked, an unresolved V gene covers under half of the shortfall, and the cause of the remainder is unknown. A total of fewer than 250,000 clones appear in this sample, roughly 80% of them only once. The top ten clones comprise 0.22% of the sample. Sequenced input: PBMCs. The receptors stem from a girl aged 2-9 years in good health and CMV-seronegative.

The CDR3 bases are TGTGCCAGCAGCTTTACAGGGGGCCGGGAGACCCAGTACTTC. Translated: CASSFTGGRETQYF. The chain joins TRBV5-6 to TRBJ2-5; TRBD1 matches 9 bases. The germline V gene encodes CDR1 SGHDT and CDR2 YYEEEE. With V trimmed by 2 bases and J by 5 bases, 4 bases remained unmatched. This CDR3 region has 14 residues.

This clone was counted a single time. The V and J genes are TRBV13 and TRBJ2-7; D perhaps matches TRBD1 (7 bases). CDR1 is PRHDT and CDR2 is FYEKMQ in the germline V gene (reference sequence). This CDR3 has 15 residues. The V and J ends lost 2 bases and 0 bases respectively, with 11 bases between them. CDR3 sequence reads: CASSLNRGLSYEQYF. CDR3 nucleotide sequence: TGTGCCAGCAGCTTAAACAGGGGACTCTCCTACGAGCAGTACTTC. The variable domain in full, completed from reference TRBV13 and TRBJ2-7, reads AAGVIQSPRHLIKEKRETATLKCYPIPRHDTVYWYQQGPGQDPQFLISFYEKMQSDKGSIPDRFSAQQFSDYHSELNMSSLELGDSALYFCASSLNRGLSYEQYFGPGTRLTVT.

The CDR3 DNA reads TGCAGCGTTGGTAACAGGGCTAAAGAGACCCAGTACTTC. This codes for CSVGNRAKETQYF. The V call is TRBV29-1, the J call TRBJ2-5; possible D gene TRBD1, 6 bases. The V end was cut by 4 bases, the J end by 3 bases, with 12 bases between. Looked up from germline, CDR1 is SQVTM and CDR2 is ANQGSEA. The CDR3 spans 13 residues.

This clone showed up just a few times. For the CDR3, the DNA is TGTGCCAGTAGTTCAGGACAGGCCTATGGCTACACCTTC. Its protein product is CASSSGQAYGYTF. The chain carries TRBV19 and TRBJ1-2; 7 bases are shared with TRBD1. V was pared by 5 bases and J by 4 bases, with 4 bases of the junction left unmatched. CDR1 is LNHDA and CDR2 is SQIVND in the germline V gene (reference sequence). The CDR3 consists of 13 residues.

The CDR3 loop reads CAWSDGTVAYTGELFF. The CDR3, as DNA: TGTGCCTGGAGTGATGGGACAGTAGCATACACCGGGGAGCTGTTTTTT. The chain couples TRBV30 to TRBJ2-2; 7 bases are shared with TRBD1. V was clipped by 1 base and J by 3 bases; unmatched bases: 8. This CDR3 contains 16 residues. Germline CDR1 is GTSNPN and CDR2 is SVGIG (reference sequence).